The present entry profiles one T cell receptor (beta chain) with its context. Its antigen is not identified. Sequenced by immunoSEQ multiplex PCR; TCRdb stores in-frame clones only, minus some. In the table there are 12,000 or so clones, around 90% of which are singletons. These data originate in a study of T cells after posttransplantation cyclophosphamide. Study results and caveats: Donor-recipient repertoire similarity was low at 1-2 months, rising over year one. TRB overlap between skin or GI tissue T cells and blood was limited. After PTCy, TRB diversity resembled that of CNI/methotrexate controls.

Treatment was busulfan-fludarabine conditioning, a marrow graft, and cyclophosphamide on days +3 and +4. Deletions cut 1 base from V and 7 bases from J, with 5 bases between. The CDR3 is made up of 12 amino acids. Germline CDR1 SGHTA, CDR2 FQGTGA. The chain combines TRBV7-3 with TRBJ2-1; D is unresolved. The starting material was PBMCs, obtained after allogeneic stem cell transplant with posttransplant cyclophosphamide. The sequence came from a female patient between 30 and 45 years old who received an allogeneic stem cell transplant from an unrelated donor, was CMV-positive, and had no GVHD. Certain T cells may be donor cells from the graft. The CDR3: CASSLSRNEQFF. As DNA, the CDR3 is TGTGCCAGCAGCTTAAGCAGGAATGAGCAGTTCTTC.